The clone carrying this TCR beta chain was observed at least ten times. Its antigen is not identified. This record comes from a study of CD8 T cells in ankylosing spondylitis. General study results and limits: Matched ankylosing spondylitis synovial fluid reportedly showed significant enrichment of disease-linked clones. About 8 highly homologous variants made up a TCR beta motif, and this motif appeared characteristic of ankylosing spondylitis blood.

Construction of TCR beta libraries was performed using quantitative 5'-RACE with molecular barcodes. TCRdb reprocessed the 5' RACE reads via MiXCR and lists one record per CDR3 protein. This sample has some 120,000 distinct CDR3 sequences; roughly 6.6% occur once, and the top ten carry 12%. There are 12 residues in the CDR3. The V end lost 8 bases, the J end lost 2 bases, and 9 bases lay between the germline ends. Germline loops: CDR1 MGHDK, CDR2 SYGVNS. The source material was blood, either unsorted or a sorted T cell fraction (not recorded which). This receptor was taken from a male donor with ankylosing spondylitis or in good health (not recorded which). The gene calls are TRBV25-1 and TRBJ1-2; D unresolved. CDR3 protein: CASALGNYGYTF. The CDR3 DNA sequence: TGTGCCAGCGCCCTCGGAAACTATGGCTACACCTTC.